One sample yielded the 9 T cell receptor beta chains listed below, sequenced in a study of blood T cells in healthy people across ages. A second 7 to 11 cycle PCR used barcoded and J-beta primers. A single record per CDR3 protein comes from TCRdb applying MiXCR to the 5' RACE reads. The profile shows 600,000 to 800,000 distinct CDR3 sequences, approximately 52% of them singletons. The sequenced material came from blood. The receptors come from a woman of 80 years or more in good health.

This chain joins TRBV25-1 and TRBJ2-5; 12 bases are shared with TRBD1. Germline V gene data show CDR1 as MGHDK and CDR2 as SYGVNS. CDR3 length equals 14 residues. V shed 9 bases, J shed 0 bases, and the junction held 2 bases outside the gene matches. CDR3 in DNA: TGTGCCAGGGGACAGGGGGCCTACCAAGAGACCCAGTACTTC. Translating it yields CARGQGAYQETQYF.

Regarding this clonotype: At one boundary the junction diverges from the germline segment, which might be a read error. This chain uses TRBV7-9 with TRBJ1-1; 9 nucleotides line up with TRBD1. Germline V gene data show CDR1 as SEHNR and CDR2 as FQNEAQ (reference sequence). The CDR3 has 15 amino acids. The chain's CDR3 is CASSPGQGQNTGAFF. CDR3 in DNA: TGTGCCAGCAGTCCGGGACAGGGTCAGAACACTGGAGCTTTCTTT.

This clonotype was detected ten times or more. The chain carries TRBV11-2 and TRBJ2-3, with D possibly being TRBD2 (6 bases). CDR1 SGHAT and CDR2 FQNNGV come from the germline V gene. V lost 5 bases and J 0 bases, leaving 12 bases between the germline ends. This CDR3 is 15 amino acids long. CDR3 loop: CASSLLAPSTDTQYF. CDR3 in DNA: TGTGCCAGCAGCCTTCTAGCGCCGAGCACAGATACGCAGTATTTT.

This sequence joins TRBV21-1 and TRBJ1-5; TRBD1, the table's D call, was not compared with the DNA. TRBV21-1 is described as a pseudogene. This CDR3 is 18 amino acids long. The CDR3 sequence: CASSKNGTGTWGNQPQHF. CDR3 in DNA: TGTGCCAGCAGCAAGAATGGCACAGGTACGTGGGGCAATCAGCCCCAGCATTTT.

The sample holds a few counts of this clonotype. J is TRBJ2-1 and V is TRBV7-2, with 9 bases fitting TRBD2. The germline gives CDR1 SGHTA, CDR2 FQGNSA. There are 14 residues in the CDR3. Unmatched junction bases numbered 2, after V lost 8 bases and J lost 0 bases. DNA for the CDR3: TGTGCCAGCCGTAGCGGGGGCTCCTACAATGAGCAGTTCTTC. Translated, it gives CASRSGGSYNEQFF.

This clonotype occurred a few times. Sequence at one end of the junction differs from germline and may be a read error. The V gene is TRBV28, the J gene TRBJ2-6; no clear D gene. The CDR3 runs 15 residues. In germline, CDR1 is MDHEN, CDR2 SYDVKM. The DNA of the CDR3 is TGTGCCAACAGTTTAATGGGCCTCGGGGCCAACGTCCTGACTTTC. It is translated as CANSLMGLGANVLTF.

As for this clonotype: At one end the junction does not follow the germline gene, possibly because of a read error. The rearrangement uses TRBV7-9 and TRBJ2-1; the D gene is possibly TRBD2 (6 bases). The CDR3 is 15 amino acids. Germline CDR1 SEHNR, CDR2 FQNEAQ (reference sequence). The CDR3 DNA is TGTGCCGGCAGCCCCGGGGGATCCTCCTACAATGAGCAGTTCTTC. Encoded protein: CAGSPGGSSYNEQFF. Full variable domain (outside the CDR3, taken from reference TRBV7-9 and TRBJ2-1): DTGVSQNPRHKITKRGQNVTFRCDPISEHNRLYWYRQTLGQGPEFLTYFQNEAQLEKSRLLSDRFSAERPKGSFSTLEIQRTEQGDSAMYLCAGSPGGSSYNEQFFGPGTRLTVL.

This sequence joins TRBV20-1 and TRBJ1-4; 7 bases align to TRBD1. V dropped 6 bases and J dropped 6; count of bases not matched to a gene: 7. CDR3 length: 13 amino acids. Germline V gives CDR1 DFQATT, CDR2 SNEGSKA (reference sequence). The CDR3 coding sequence is TGCAGTGCCTGGTGGACAGGCTATGAAAAACTGTTTTTT. Translation: CSAWWTGYEKLFF.

The chain combines TRBV6-2 or TRBV6-3 with TRBJ1-2; TRBD1 might be the D (6 bases). Looked up from germline, CDR1 is MNHEY and CDR2 is SVGEGT. Trimming pared 6 bases from V and 10 bases from J, leaving 18 bases between. The CDR3 contains 13 residues. This CDR3 reads CASRRDGGHDYTF. The CDR3 DNA is TGTGCCAGCAGGCGAGACGGGGGGCATGACTACACCTTC.